This T cell receptor beta chain was identified during a study of early T cells in non-severe SARS-CoV-2 infection. TCRdb ran MiXCR on the 5' RACE reads and lists one entry per CDR3 protein. The top ten clones hold roughly 9.8% of a sample with 70,000 to 95,000 distinct CDR3 sequences, roughly 13% of them seen once. The germline V and J ends were trimmed by 8 bases and 0 bases, with 8 bases remaining between them. The length of the CDR3 is 13 residues. CDR1 and CDR2 (germline): MDHEN, SYDVKM. The chain has TRBV28 and TRBJ1-3; possibly TRBD1 for D (5 bases). The sample consisted of whole blood. This TCR was sampled from an adult who was a healthcare worker with PCR-confirmed SARS-CoV-2 infection or an uninfected control (not recorded which). The CDR3 region is CASGDFSGNTIYF. In DNA, the CDR3 is TGTGCCAGCGGGGACTTCTCTGGAAACACCATATATTTT. The whole variable domain, filled in from reference TRBV28 and TRBJ1-3, reads DVKVTQSSRYLVKRTGEKVFLECVQDMDHENMFWYRQDPGLGLRLIYFSYDVKMKEKGDIPEGYSVSREKKERFSLILESASTNQTSMYLCASGDFSGNTIYFGEGSWLTVV.